This is a list of T cell receptor beta chains from one sample in a study of cytomegalovirus exposure and HLA in healthy donors. Sequencing was performed with immunoSEQ multiplex PCR; in TCRdb, only in-frame clones are kept and a portion is missing. The sample yields 150,000 to 200,000 clones, around two thirds seen once. Sample: PBMCs. Receptors originate from a man under 40 in good health and CMV-seropositive. CDR3s include the opening cysteine and the closing phenylalanine or tryptophan. The order of the fields is clone size, D gene, J gene, V gene, CDR3 protein, CDR3 DNA. D genes are given only for firm matches. A clone size is listed for some rows: how often the clone was seen (once, few, many), or a class if it is expanded.

.,TRBD1,TRBJ1-6,TRBV5-1,CASRQGPPAYSPLHF,TGCGCCAGTCGACAGGGGCCACCAGCCTATTCACCCCTCCACTTT
.,TRBD1,TRBJ2-3,TRBV2,CASSAGTDNTQYF,TGTGCCAGCAGTGCCGGGACAGACAATACGCAGTATTTT
.,.,TRBJ2-7,TRBV6-1,CASSYQGWEQYF,TGTGCCAGCAGTTATCAGGGGTGGGAGCAGTACTTC
.,TRBD2,TRBJ2-7,TRBV6-5,CARRASGRTYEQYF,TGTGCCAGGAGAGCTAGCGGGAGGACCTACGAGCAGTACTTC
.,TRBD2,TRBJ2-3,TRBV4-2,CASSQDRSQRGTSTDTQYF,TGTGCCAGCAGCCAAGATAGGTCCCAGCGGGGGACTAGCACAGATACGCAGTATTTT
.,TRBD1,TRBJ2-7,TRBV5-1,CASSYGQGEGARSYEQYF,TGCGCCAGCAGCTATGGACAGGGTGAAGGGGCCAGATCCTACGAGCAGTACTTC
.,TRBD2,TRBJ2-2,TRBV7-9,CASSQERELGGELFF,TGTGCCAGCAGCCAGGAGCGGGAGTTGGGCGGGGAGCTGTTTTTT
.,.,TRBJ1-2,TRBV10-1,CASSRGADYGYTF,TGCGCCAGCAGCAGGGGTGCGGACTATGGCTACACCTTC
few,.,TRBJ1-1,TRBV19,CASSISAGMNTEAFF,TGTGCCAGTAGTATCTCGGCAGGAATGAACACTGAAGCTTTCTTT
.,.,TRBJ2-7,TRBV19,CASSRTGVTYEQYF,TGTGCCAGTAGCCGAACGGGAGTAACCTACGAGCAGTACTTC
.,TRBD1,TRBJ1-2,TRBV11-3,CASSLETGTGVYGYTF,TGTGCCAGCAGCTTAGAGACCGGGACAGGGGTTTATGGCTACACCTTC
once,.,TRBJ2-2,TRBV14,CASSSQAYTGELFF,TGTGCCAGCAGCAGCCAGGCCTACACCGGGGAGCTGTTTTTT
.,.,TRBJ1-2,TRBV28,CASSPLTAFMYF,TGTGCCAGCAGTCCGCTGACAGCCTTTATGTACTTC
.,.,TRBJ1-2,TRBV5-4,CASSPPAQGQGYTF,TGTGCCAGCAGCCCTCCCGCGCAGGGTCAAGGCTACACCTTC
.,.,TRBJ1-6,TRBV9,CASSPEVWNSPLHF,TGTGCCAGCAGCCCCGAGGTTTGGAATTCACCCCTCCACTTT
.,.,TRBJ2-1,TRBV7-9,CASSPTGQTDSYNEQFF,TGTGCCAGCAGCCCTACCGGACAGACGGACTCCTACAATGAGCAGTTCTTC
.,TRBD1,TRBJ2-1,TRBV2,CASSGEGGVGTGTYNEQFF,TGTGCCAGCAGTGGAGAAGGTGGTGTAGGGACAGGAACCTACAATGAGCAGTTCTTC
.,TRBD1,TRBJ1-2,TRBV29-1,CSVDRDGYTF,TGCAGCGTGGACAGGGATGGCTACACCTTC
.,.,TRBJ1-2,TRBV10-3,CAISECVVCLMGGEDGYTF,TGTGCCATCAGTGAGTGCGTCGTTTGTCTCATGGGGGGTGAAGATGGCTACACCTTC
.,TRBD2,TRBJ2-7,TRBV27,CASSSPGLAGEQYF,TGTGCCAGCAGTTCCCCCGGACTAGCGGGAGAGCAGTACTTC
.,.,TRBJ2-7,TRBV9,CASSVADSRSSYEQYF,TGTGCCAGCAGCGTAGCGGACTCAAGAAGCTCCTACGAGCAGTACTTC
.,.,TRBJ2-1,TRBV19,CASSTQNGNEQFF,TGTGCCAGTAGTACCCAGAATGGTAATGAGCAGTTCTTC
.,TRBD1,TRBJ2-7,TRBV28,CASSPDRGYEQYF,TGTGCCAGCAGCCCGGACAGGGGTTACGAGCAGTACTTC
.,TRBD2,TRBJ2-7,TRBV2,CASRAGTSAYEQYF,TGTGCCAGCAGGGCCGGGACTAGCGCCTACGAGCAGTACTTC
.,.,TRBJ1-5,TRBV19,CASSPNAGKSNQPQHF,TGTGCCAGTAGTCCCAATGCAGGGAAGAGCAATCAGCCCCAGCATTTT
few,.,TRBJ1-2,TRBV7-6,CASSWAIGYTF,TGTGCCAGCTCCTGGGCGATCGGCTACACCTTC
.,TRBD2,TRBJ2-1,TRBV5-1,CASPTSLAQYIYNEQFF,TGCGCCAGCCCCACTTCACTAGCGCAATACATCTACAATGAGCAGTTCTTC
.,.,TRBJ2-7,TRBV7-2,CASSVRGEQYF,TGTGCCAGCAGCGTACGGGGGGAGCAGTACTTC
few,.,TRBJ2-5,TRBV7-2,CASSFGVGETQYF,TGTGCCAGCAGCTTCGGGGTAGGAGAGACCCAGTACTTC
.,TRBD1,TRBJ2-1,TRBV10-3,CAISPGTGVVGEQFF,TGTGCCATCAGTCCCGGGACAGGGGTGGTGGGTGAGCAGTTCTTC
.,.,TRBJ1-5,TRBV28,CASSPAGLGNQPQHF,TGTGCCAGCAGCCCAGCGGGGCTAGGCAATCAGCCCCAGCATTTT
.,.,TRBJ2-7,TRBV6-5,CASSYTLSGGVYEQYF,TGTGCCAGCAGTTACACCCTCTCGGGGGGCGTCTACGAGCAGTACTTC
.,.,TRBJ2-5,TRBV7-3,CASSLASHSGRETQYF,TGTGCCAGCAGCTTAGCCTCACATTCAGGCAGAGAGACCCAGTACTTC
.,TRBD2,TRBJ2-7,TRBV7-2,CASSRDYTYEQYF,TGTGCCAGCAGTCGGGACTATACCTACGAGCAGTACTTC
.,.,TRBJ1-4,TRBV30,CAWRDIGEKLFF,TGTGCCTGGAGAGACATCGGCGAAAAACTGTTTTTT
.,TRBD2,TRBJ2-5,TRBV11-2,CASSRGLAAKETQYF,TGTGCCAGCAGCCGTGGACTAGCGGCCAAAGAGACCCAGTACTTC
few,.,TRBJ2-5,TRBV27,CASRFRGSLETQYF,TGTGCCAGCAGGTTTCGAGGATCTCTAGAGACCCAGTACTTC
few,TRBD1,TRBJ1-5,TRBV6-6,CASSPPDETGRQPQHF,TGTGCCAGCAGTCCACCTGACGAGACAGGGCGCCAGCCCCAGCATTTT
.,.,TRBJ1-1,TRBV28,CASSLSGTANTEAFF,TGTGCCAGCAGTTTGTCAGGGACTGCCAACACTGAAGCTTTCTTT
.,.,TRBJ1-2,TRBV11-2,CASSSGLYGYTF,TGTGCCAGCAGCTCCGGACTCTATGGCTACACCTTC
.,TRBD1,TRBJ1-1,TRBV19,CASGRQGIDFVAFF,TGTGCCAGTGGACGACAGGGAATTGATTTTGTAGCTTTCTTT
.,.,TRBJ2-5,TRBV4-2,CASSQGTSWETQYF,TGTGCCAGCAGCCAGGGCACCAGTTGGGAGACCCAGTACTTC
.,.,TRBJ2-1,TRBV28,CASSLGLGSYNEQFF,TGTGCCAGCAGCCTCGGACTCGGCTCCTACAATGAGCAGTTCTTC
.,.,TRBJ2-7,TRBV2,CASSDSVLYEQYF,TGTGCCAGCAGTGACAGCGTACTTTACGAGCAGTACTTC
.,TRBD2,TRBJ2-5,TRBV27,CASILAGGIETQYF,TGTGCCAGCATTCTAGCGGGAGGGATAGAGACCCAGTACTTC
large,TRBD2,TRBJ2-1,TRBV18,CASSPPGLAGGMSSYNEQFF,TGTGCCAGCTCACCACCGGGACTAGCGGGAGGAATGAGCTCCTACAATGAGCAGTTCTTC
.,.,TRBJ2-7,TRBV5-1,CASTLGGRGGEQYF,TGCGCCAGCACCTTGGGAGGTAGAGGCGGCGAGCAGTACTTC
.,.,TRBJ1-5,TRBV6-1,CANSESLEGQPQHF,TGTGCCAACAGTGAAAGTTTGGAGGGTCAGCCCCAGCATTTT
.,.,TRBJ1-4,TRBV10-3,CAIKGQGDEKLFF,TGTGCCATCAAGGGGCAGGGCGATGAAAAACTGTTTTTT
.,.,TRBJ1-2,TRBV7-9,CASSPRAEFGYTF,TGTGCCAGCAGCCCCAGGGCTGAGTTCGGCTACACCTTC
once,.,TRBJ2-7,TRBV25-1,CASSAFSDSYEQYF,TGTGCCAGCAGTGCTTTTTCAGACTCCTACGAGCAGTACTTC
.,TRBD2,TRBJ2-5,TRBV5-3,CARSAGTSGSRTQETQYF,TGTGCCAGAAGCGCCGGGACTAGCGGAAGCCGTACTCAAGAGACCCAGTACTTC
.,TRBD1,TRBJ1-5,TRBV5-6,CASSPWDRGKPQHF,TGTGCCAGCAGCCCGTGGGACAGGGGTAAGCCCCAGCATTTT